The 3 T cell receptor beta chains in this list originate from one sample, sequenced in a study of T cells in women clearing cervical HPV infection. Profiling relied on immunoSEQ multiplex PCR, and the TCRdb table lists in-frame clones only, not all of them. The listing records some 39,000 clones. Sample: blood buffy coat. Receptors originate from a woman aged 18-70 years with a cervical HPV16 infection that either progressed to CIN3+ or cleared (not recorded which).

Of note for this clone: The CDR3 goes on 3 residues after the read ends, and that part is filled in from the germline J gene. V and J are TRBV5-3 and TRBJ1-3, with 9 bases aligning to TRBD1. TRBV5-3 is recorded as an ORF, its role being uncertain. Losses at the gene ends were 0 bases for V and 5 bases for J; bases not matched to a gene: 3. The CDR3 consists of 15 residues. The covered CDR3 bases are TGTGCCAGAAGCTTGGAACAGGGGGCGAGAAACACC. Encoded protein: CARSLEQGARNT. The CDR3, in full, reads CARSLEQGARNTIYF.

The covered CDR3 bases are TGTGCCAGCAGTTACCTCTTTGCTCAGGGGACCAACGAG. This codes for CASSYLFAQGTNE. The CDR3 as a whole reads CASSYLFAQGTNEQYF. The J gene is TRBJ2-7, the V gene TRBV6-2 or TRBV6-3; D possibly corresponds to TRBD1 (6 bases). Sequencing ends 3 residues short of the CDR3 end; the germline J gene provides the rest. Germline V gene lookup returns CDR1 MNHEY and CDR2 SVGEGT. The length of the CDR3 is 16 residues. The ends were cut back, 2 bases at V and 5 bases at J, with 19 bases in the middle.

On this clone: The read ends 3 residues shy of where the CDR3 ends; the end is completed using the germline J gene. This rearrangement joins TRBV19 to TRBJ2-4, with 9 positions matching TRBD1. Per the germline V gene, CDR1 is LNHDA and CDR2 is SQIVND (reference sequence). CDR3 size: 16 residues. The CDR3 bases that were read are TGTGCCAGTAGTAAAACTTACGACAGGGGGGACTATGGT. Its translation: CASSKTYDRGDYG. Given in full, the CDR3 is CASSKTYDRGDYGQYF.